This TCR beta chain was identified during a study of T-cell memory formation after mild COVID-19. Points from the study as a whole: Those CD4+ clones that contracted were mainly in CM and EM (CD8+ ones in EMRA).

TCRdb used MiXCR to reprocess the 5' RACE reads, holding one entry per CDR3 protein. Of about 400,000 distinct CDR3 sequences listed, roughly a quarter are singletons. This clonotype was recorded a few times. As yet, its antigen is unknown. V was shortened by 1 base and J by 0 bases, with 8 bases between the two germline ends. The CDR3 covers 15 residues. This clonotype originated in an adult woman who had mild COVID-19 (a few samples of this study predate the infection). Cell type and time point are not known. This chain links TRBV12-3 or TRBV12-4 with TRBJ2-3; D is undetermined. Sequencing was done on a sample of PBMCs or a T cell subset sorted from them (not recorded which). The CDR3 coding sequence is TGTGCCAGCAGTTTAGGGCAGAAGAGCACAGATACGCAGTATTTT. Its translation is CASSLGQKSTDTQYF.